The sequence of this T cell receptor beta chain was determined in a study of T-cell reconstitution after alpha-beta-depleted transplantation in children. A TCRbeta library incorporating unique molecular identifiers was prepared. In TCRdb, the PCR reads were re-called with MiXCR into one record per CDR3 protein. The table includes around 600,000 distinct CDR3 sequences, around 16% detected once. Trimming pared 6 bases from V and 5 bases from J, leaving 13 bases between. This CDR3 region has 13 residues. This clonotype occurred many times. Sequences were derived from PBMCs from the stem cell graft donor, sampled from the stem cell graft. This sequence was found in a human donor who donated a stem cell graft to a child with acute myeloid leukemia. The rearrangement uses TRBV12-3 or TRBV12-4 and TRBJ2-5; D may be TRBD1 or TRBD2 (5 bases each). The CDR3 sequence is CASSLEGTETQYF. CDR3 nucleotide sequence: TGTGCCAGCAGCCTAGAGGGGACGGAGACCCAGTACTTC.